This T cell receptor beta chain derives from a study of blood T cell repertoires in COVID-19. Germline V gene data show CDR1 as LNHNV and CDR2 as YYDKDF (reference sequence). Germline trimming cut 0 bases from V and 5 bases from J; bases unmatched to any gene: 7. CDR3 length: 17 residues. Assay: immunoSEQ multiplex PCR; the TCRdb copy retains only in-frame clones and omits some. The table lists some 200,000 clones, 80% to 85% of them singletons. Participants came from roughly 23 US areas, aged roughly 18 to 89 years. Donors were grouped by their self-reported clinical history. What the recovered Cohort 3 donors had was two negative PCRs, clearance, or symptom resolution.

This chain joins TRBV15 and TRBJ2-3; 11 nucleotides line up with TRBD2. The sequence derives from a man aged 35 to 55 who had recovered from COVID-19. The sequencing input was PBMCs or T cells enriched from blood (not recorded which). CDR3 amino acids: CATSRDKLAGEGDTQYF. The CDR3 coding sequence is TGTGCCACCAGCAGAGACAAACTAGCGGGGGAGGGAGATACGCAGTATTTT.